The sequence of this T cell receptor beta chain was determined in a study of T cell responses to AZD1222 COVID-19 vaccine. Looking at the study overall: The study pooled second doses at about 4 or about 12 weeks.

Broader study findings: Once two AZD1222 doses were given, Spike-specific TCR breadth and depth went up. Clonal diversity may have been underestimated, and the donors were mostly white British, with more females than males.

The method was immunoSEQ multiplex PCR; TCRdb's version includes in-frame clones alone and lacks a portion of them. The sample holds 90,000 to 150,000 clones; over 85% are singletons and the top ten take roughly 8.4%. CDR1 SGHRS and CDR2 YFSETQ come from the germline V gene. Trimming took 4 bases from V and 2 from J, leaving 9 bases between them. This CDR3 has 13 residues. Notes on this clone: Its target is unknown.

The chain has TRBV5-1 and TRBJ1-2; no reliable D call. The clonotype comes from an adult in good health. The material sequenced was peripheral blood, taken on day 0 of AZD1222 vaccination. CDR3 sequence (DNA): TGCGCCAGCAGCCCTGAGAGCAACTATGGCTACACCTTC. Translation gives CASSPESNYGYTF.